This T cell receptor (beta chain) was found in a study of neoadjuvant nivolumab and ipilimumab in lung cancer. Notes on the study in general: Compared with tumor-adjacent uninvolved lung, resected tumors showed greater richness and clonality.

Trimming left V 4 bases short and J 1 base short, with 10 bases between. Germline V CDR1 and CDR2: MRHNA, SNTAGT. The CDR3 covers 15 residues. Turning to this clone: Its matching antigen is unknown.

Sequencing was performed with immunoSEQ multiplex PCR; in TCRdb, only in-frame clones are kept and a portion is missing. This sample yields approximately 31,000 clones, of which just over 90% are seen a single time; around 5% belongs to the top ten. This chain uses TRBV6-4 with TRBJ2-2; no clear D gene. The sample here was peripheral blood, taken after neoadjuvant nivolumab, alone or with ipilimumab, at or shortly before surgery. The TCR comes from an adult with non-small cell lung cancer. The CDR3 spells CASSARPMNTGELFF. The CDR3 nucleotides are TGTGCCAGCAGTGCCAGACCGATGAACACCGGGGAGCTGTTTTTT.